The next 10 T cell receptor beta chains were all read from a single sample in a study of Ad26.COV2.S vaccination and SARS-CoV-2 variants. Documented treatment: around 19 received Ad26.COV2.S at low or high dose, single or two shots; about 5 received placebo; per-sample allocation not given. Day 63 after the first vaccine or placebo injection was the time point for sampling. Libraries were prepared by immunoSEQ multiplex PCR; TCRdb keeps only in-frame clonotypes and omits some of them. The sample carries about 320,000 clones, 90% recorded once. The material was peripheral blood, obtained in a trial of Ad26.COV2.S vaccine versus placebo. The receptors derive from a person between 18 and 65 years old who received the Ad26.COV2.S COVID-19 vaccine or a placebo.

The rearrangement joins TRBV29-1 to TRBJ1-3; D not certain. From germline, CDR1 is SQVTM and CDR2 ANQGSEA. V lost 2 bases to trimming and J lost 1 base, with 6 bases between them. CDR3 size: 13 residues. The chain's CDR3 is CSVERDSGNTIYF. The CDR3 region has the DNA TGCAGCGTTGAAAGGGATTCTGGAAACACCATATATTTT. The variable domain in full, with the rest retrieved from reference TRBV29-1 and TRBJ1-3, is SAVISQKPSRDICQRGTSLTIQCQVDSQVTMMFWYRQQPGQSLTLIATANQGSEATYESGFVIDKFPISRPNLTFSTLTVSNMSPEDSSIYLCSVERDSGNTIYFGEGSWLTVV.

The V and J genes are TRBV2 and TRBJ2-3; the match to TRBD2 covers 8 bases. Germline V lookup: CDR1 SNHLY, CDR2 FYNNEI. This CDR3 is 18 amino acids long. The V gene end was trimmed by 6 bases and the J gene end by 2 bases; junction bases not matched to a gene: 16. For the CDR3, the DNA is TGTGCCAGCAGGGGCCTAGCGGGTCTCCGACTCTCCACAGATACGCAGTATTTT. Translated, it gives CASRGLAGLRLSTDTQYF.

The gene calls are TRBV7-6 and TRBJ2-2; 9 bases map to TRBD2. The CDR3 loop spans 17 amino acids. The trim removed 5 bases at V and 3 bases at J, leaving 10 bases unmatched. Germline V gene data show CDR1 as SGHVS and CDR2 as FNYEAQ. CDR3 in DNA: TGTGCCAGCAGCCAGAGGCGGGGGGGCTATGACACCGGGGAGCTGTTTTTT. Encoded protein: CASSQRRGGYDTGELFF.

The DNA of the CDR3 is TGTGCCAGCAGCCCTGGGGGGGGAAACTATGGCTACACCTTC. Its translation is CASSPGGGNYGYTF. The chain couples TRBV7-2 to TRBJ1-2; weak D call: TRBD1 (5 bases). CDR1 is SGHTA and CDR2 is FQGNSA in the germline V gene. The CDR3 has 14 residues. The V end was cut by 5 bases, the J end by 2 bases, with 12 bases between.

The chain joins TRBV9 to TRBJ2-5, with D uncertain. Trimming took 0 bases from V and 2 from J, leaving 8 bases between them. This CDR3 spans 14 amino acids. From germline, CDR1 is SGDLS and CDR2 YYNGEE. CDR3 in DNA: TGTGCCAGCAGCGTAGGGATGCGTCAAGAGACCCAGTACTTC. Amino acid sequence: CASSVGMRQETQYF.

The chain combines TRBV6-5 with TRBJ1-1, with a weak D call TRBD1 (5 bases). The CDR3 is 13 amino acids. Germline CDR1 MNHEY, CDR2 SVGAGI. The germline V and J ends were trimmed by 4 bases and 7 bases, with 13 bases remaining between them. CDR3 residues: CASSSSLGVEAFF. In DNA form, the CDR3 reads TGTGCCAGCAGTTCGTCTCTGGGGGTTGAAGCTTTCTTT.

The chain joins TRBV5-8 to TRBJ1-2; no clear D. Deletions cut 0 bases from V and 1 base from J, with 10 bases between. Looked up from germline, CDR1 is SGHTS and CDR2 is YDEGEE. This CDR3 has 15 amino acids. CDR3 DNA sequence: TGTGCCAGCAGCTTGGACGGTGCGGTTAACTATGGCTACACCTTC. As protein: CASSLDGAVNYGYTF.

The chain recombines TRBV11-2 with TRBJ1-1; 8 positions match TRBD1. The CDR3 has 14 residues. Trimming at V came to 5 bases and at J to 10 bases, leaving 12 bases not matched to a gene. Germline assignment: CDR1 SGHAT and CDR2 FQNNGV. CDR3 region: CASSRIGQGPRAFF. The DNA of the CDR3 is TGTGCCAGCAGCCGGATAGGACAGGGCCCAAGAGCTTTCTTT.

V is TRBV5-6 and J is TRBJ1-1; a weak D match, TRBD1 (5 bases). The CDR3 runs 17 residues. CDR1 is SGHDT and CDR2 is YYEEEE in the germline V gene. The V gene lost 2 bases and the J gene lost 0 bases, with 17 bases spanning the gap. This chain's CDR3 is CASSFLRQLRMNTEAFF. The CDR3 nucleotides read TGTGCCAGCAGCTTCCTACGACAGTTACGCATGAACACTGAAGCTTTCTTT. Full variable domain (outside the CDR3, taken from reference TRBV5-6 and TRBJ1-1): DAGVTQSPTHLIKTRGQQVTLRCSPKSGHDTVSWYQQALGQGPQFIFQYYEEEERQRGNFPDRFSGHQFPNYSSELNVNALLLGDSALYLCASSFLRQLRMNTEAFFGQGTRLTVV.

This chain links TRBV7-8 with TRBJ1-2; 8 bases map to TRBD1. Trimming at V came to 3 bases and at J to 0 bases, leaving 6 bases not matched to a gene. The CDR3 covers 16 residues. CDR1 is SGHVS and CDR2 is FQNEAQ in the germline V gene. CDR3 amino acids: CASSLGTGLANYGYTF. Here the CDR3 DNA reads TGTGCCAGCAGCTTGGGGACAGGACTAGCTAACTATGGCTACACCTTC.